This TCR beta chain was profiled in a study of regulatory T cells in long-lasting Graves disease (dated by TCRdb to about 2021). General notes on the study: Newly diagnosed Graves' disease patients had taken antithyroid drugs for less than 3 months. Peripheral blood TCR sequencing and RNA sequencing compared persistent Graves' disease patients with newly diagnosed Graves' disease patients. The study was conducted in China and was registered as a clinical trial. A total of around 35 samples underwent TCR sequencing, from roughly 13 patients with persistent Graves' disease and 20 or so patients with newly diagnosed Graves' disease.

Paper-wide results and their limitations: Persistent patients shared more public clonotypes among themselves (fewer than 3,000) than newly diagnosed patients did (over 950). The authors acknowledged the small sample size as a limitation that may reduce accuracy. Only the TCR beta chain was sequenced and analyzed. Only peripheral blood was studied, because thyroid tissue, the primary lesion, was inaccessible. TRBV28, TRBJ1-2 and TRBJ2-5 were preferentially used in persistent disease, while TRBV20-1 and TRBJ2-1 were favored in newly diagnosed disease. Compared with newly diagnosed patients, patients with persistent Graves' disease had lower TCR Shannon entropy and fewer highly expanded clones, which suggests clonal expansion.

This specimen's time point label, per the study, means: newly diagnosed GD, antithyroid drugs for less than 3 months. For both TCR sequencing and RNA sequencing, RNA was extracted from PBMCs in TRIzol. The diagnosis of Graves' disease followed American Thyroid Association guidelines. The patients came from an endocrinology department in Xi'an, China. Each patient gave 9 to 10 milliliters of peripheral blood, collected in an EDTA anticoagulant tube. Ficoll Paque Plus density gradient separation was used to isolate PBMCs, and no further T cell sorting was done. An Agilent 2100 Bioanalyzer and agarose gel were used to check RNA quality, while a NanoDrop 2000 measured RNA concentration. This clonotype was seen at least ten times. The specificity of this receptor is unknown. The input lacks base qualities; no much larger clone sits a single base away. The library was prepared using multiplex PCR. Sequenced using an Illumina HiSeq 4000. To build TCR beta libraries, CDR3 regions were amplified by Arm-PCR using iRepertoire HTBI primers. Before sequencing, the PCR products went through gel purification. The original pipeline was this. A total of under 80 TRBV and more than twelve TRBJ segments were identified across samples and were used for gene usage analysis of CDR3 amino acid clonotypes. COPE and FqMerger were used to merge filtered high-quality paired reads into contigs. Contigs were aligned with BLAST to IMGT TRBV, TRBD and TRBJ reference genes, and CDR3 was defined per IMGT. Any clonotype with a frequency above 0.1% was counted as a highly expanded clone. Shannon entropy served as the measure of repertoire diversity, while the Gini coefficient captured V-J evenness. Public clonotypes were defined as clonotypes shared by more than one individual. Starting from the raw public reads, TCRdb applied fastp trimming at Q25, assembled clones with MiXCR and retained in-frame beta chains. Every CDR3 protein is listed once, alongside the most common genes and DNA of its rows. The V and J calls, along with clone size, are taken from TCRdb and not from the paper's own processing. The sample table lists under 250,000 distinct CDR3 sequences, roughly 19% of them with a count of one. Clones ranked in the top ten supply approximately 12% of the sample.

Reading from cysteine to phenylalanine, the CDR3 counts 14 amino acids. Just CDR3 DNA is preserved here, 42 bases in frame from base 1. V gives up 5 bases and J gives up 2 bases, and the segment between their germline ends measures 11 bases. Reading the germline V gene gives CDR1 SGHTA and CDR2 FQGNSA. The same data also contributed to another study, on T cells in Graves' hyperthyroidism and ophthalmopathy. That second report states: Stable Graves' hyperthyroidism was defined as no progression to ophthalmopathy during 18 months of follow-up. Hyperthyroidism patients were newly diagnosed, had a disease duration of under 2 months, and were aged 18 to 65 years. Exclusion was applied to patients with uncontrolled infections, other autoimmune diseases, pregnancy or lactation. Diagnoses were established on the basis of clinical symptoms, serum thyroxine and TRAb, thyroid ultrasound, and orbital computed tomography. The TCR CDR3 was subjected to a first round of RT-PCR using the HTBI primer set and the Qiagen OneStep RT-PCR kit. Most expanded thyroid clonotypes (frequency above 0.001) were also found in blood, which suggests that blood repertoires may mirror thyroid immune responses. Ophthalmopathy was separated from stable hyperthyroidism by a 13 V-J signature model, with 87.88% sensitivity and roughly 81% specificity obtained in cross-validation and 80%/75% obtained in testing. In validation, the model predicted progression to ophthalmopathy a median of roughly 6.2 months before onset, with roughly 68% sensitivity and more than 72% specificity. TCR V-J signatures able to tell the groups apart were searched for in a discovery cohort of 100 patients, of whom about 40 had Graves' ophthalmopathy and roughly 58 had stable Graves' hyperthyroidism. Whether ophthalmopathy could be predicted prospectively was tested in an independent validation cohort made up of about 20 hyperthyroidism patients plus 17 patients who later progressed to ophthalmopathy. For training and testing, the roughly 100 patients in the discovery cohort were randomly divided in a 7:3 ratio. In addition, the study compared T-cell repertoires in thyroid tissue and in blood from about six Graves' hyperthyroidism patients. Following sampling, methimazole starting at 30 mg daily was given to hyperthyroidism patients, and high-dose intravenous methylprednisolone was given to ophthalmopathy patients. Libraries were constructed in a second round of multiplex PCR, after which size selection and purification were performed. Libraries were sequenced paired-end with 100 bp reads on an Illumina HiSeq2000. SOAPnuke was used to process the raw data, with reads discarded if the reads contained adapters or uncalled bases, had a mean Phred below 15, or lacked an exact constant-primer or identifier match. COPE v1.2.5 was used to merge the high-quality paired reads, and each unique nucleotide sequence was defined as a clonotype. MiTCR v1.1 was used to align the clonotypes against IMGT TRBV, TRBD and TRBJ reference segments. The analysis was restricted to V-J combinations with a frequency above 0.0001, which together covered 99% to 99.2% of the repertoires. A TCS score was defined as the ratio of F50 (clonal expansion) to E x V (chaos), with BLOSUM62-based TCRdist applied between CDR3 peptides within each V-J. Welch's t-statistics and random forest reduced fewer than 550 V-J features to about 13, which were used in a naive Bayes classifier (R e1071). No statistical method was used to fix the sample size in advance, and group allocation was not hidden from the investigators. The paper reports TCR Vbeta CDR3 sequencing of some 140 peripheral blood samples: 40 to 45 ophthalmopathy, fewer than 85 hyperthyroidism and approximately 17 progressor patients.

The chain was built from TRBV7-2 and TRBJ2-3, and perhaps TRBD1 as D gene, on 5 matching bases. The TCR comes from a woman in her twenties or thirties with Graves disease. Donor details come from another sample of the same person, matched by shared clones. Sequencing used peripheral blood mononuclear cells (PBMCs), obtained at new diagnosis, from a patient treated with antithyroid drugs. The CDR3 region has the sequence CASSPRTYTDTQYF. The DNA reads TGTGCCAGCAGCCCAAGGACATACACAGATACGCAGTATTTT.